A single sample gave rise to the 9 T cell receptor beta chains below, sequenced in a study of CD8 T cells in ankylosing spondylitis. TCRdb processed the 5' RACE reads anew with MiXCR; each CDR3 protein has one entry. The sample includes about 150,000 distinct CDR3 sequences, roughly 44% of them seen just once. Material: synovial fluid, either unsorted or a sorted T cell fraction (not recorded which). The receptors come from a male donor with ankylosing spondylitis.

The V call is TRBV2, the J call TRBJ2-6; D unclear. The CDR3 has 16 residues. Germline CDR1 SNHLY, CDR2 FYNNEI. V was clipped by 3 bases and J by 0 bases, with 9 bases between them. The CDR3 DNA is TGTGCCAGCAGTGACAGATTATACTCTGGGGCCAACGTCCTGACTTTC. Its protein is CASSDRLYSGANVLTF.

The CDR3 region has the DNA TGTGCCAGCCGAGTTTCAGCTGGAAACACCATATATTTT. Its translation: CASRVSAGNTIYF. This chain connects TRBV28 to TRBJ1-3; D ambiguous. This CDR3 has 13 residues. Germline CDR1 MDHEN, CDR2 SYDVKM. Trimming left V 8 bases short and J 2 bases short, with 10 bases between.

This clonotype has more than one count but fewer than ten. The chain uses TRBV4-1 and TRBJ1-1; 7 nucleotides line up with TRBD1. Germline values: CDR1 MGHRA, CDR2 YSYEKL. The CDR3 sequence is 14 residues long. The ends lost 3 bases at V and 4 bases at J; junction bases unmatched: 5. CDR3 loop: CASSHPTGSTEAFF. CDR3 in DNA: TGCGCCAGCAGCCACCCGACAGGGTCCACTGAAGCTTTCTTT.

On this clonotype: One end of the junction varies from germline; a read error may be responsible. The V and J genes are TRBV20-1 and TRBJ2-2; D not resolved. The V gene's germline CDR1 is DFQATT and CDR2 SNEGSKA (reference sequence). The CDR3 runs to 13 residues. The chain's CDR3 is CSAEPPDTGELFF. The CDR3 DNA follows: TGCAGTGCTGAACCCCCCGACACCGGTGAGCTGTTTTTT.

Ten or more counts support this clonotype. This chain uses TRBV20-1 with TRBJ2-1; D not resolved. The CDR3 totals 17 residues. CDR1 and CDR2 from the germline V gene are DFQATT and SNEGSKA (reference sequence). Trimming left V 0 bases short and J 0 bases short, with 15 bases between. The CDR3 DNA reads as TGCAGTGCTAGAGATTTGTGGACCCCGAGCTCCTACAATGAGCAGTTCTTC. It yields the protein CSARDLWTPSSYNEQFF.

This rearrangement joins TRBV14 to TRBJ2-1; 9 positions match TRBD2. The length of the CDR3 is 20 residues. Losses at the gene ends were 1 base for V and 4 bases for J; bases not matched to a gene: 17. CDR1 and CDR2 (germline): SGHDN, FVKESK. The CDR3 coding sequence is TGTGCCAGCAGCCAAGTAGGTGGGCTAGCGGGGCCCCTTCCTTACAATGAGCAGTTCTTC. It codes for CASSQVGGLAGPLPYNEQFF.

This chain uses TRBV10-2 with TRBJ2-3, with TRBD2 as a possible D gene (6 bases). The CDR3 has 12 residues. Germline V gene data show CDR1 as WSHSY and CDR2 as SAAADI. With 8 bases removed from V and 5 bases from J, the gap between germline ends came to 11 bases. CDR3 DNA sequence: TGCGCCAGCGTGGGGGGTAAAGATACGCAGTATTTT. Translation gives CASVGGKDTQYF.

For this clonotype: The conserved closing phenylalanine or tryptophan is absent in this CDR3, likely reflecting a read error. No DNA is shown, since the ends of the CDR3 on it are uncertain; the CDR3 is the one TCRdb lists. The CDR3 spells CASSYGTGVHI. The chain is built from TRBV6-2 or TRBV6-3 and TRBJ2-1; whether TRBD1, the table's D call, matches the DNA was not checked. The V gene's germline CDR1 is MNHEY and CDR2 SVGEGT. The CDR3 sequence runs 11 residues, both termini included.

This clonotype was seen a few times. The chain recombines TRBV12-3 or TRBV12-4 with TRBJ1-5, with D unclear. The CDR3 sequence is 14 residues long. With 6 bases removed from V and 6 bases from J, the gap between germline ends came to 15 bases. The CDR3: CASRPPGLVQPQHF. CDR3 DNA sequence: TGTGCCAGCAGACCTCCGGGGTTGGTTCAGCCCCAGCATTTT.